The rows below give T cell receptor beta chains drawn from one sample of a study of cytomegalovirus exposure and HLA in healthy donors. Produced via immunoSEQ multiplex PCR; TCRdb's table is partial and in-frame only. The sample lists about 210,000 clones, roughly 78% seen once, with 0.45% to 0.5% in the top ten. Sequenced material: PBMCs. The receptor set was obtained from a boy between 10 and 17 years old in good health and CMV-seronegative. Each CDR3 is given with its conserved first and last residue. D genes are given only for firm matches. Clone size, where shown, is once, few, many, or a class for clones that have expanded.

J gene	clone size	V gene	D gene	CDR3 protein	CDR3 DNA
TRBJ2-7	.	TRBV6-5	.	CASSNYLTYEQYF	TGTGCCAGCAGCAATTACTTGACCTACGAGCAGTACTTC
TRBJ2-5	few	TRBV10-3	.	CATSPVEGWETQYF	TGTGCCACCTCACCTGTGGAGGGCTGGGAGACCCAGTACTTC
TRBJ2-5	.	TRBV5-6	TRBD2	CASSDSSGVVETQYF	TGTGCCAGCAGCGATTCTAGCGGGGTGGTAGAGACCCAGTACTTC
TRBJ2-3	.	TRBV4-1	TRBD2	CASSPATSGGPDTQYF	TGCGCCAGCAGCCCCGCTACTAGCGGGGGCCCAGATACGCAGTATTTT
TRBJ2-7	.	TRBV29-1	.	CSVATRLATLEQYF	TGCAGCGTGGCAACGAGGCTAGCTACTCTCGAGCAGTACTTC
TRBJ1-2	.	TRBV7-8	TRBD1	CASSSDRVSYGYAF	TGTGCCAGCAGCTCGGACAGGGTTAGCTATGGCTACGCCTTC
TRBJ1-3	.	TRBV9	.	CASSVDPLSDTIYF	TGTGCCAGCAGCGTAGACCCCCTTTCGGACACCATATATTTT
TRBJ2-2	.	TRBV6-5	TRBD2	CASTTGGNTGELFF	TGTGCCAGCACCACGGGAGGGAACACCGGGGAGCTGTTTTTT
TRBJ1-3	few	TRBV7-3	.	CSSSFKFRPPQDSGNTIYF	TGTTCCAGCAGCTTTAAATTTAGGCCTCCGCAGGACTCTGGAAACACCATATATTTT
TRBJ2-5	.	TRBV9	TRBD2	CASSVASGQETQYF	TGTGCCAGCAGCGTAGCTAGCGGGCAAGAGACCCAGTACTTC
TRBJ2-1	.	TRBV11-3	TRBD2	CASSLGTSGGDEQFF	TGTGCCAGCAGCTTAGGGACTAGCGGGGGAGATGAGCAGTTCTTC
TRBJ2-3	once	TRBV7-9	TRBD2	CAIRKGTSGSGATDTQYF	TGTGCCATCCGGAAAGGGACTAGCGGGTCTGGGGCCACAGATACGCAGTATTTT
TRBJ1-1	.	TRBV4-1	.	CASSQVLRGREGFF	TGCGCCAGCAGCCAAGTTTTAAGGGGCCGGGAGGGTTTCTTT
TRBJ1-2	.	TRBV7-3	.	CASSLMSGQGYGYTF	TGTGCCAGCAGCTTAATGTCCGGGCAGGGCTATGGCTACACCTTC
TRBJ2-2	.	TRBV5-1	TRBD1	CASSPPGQETNTGELFF	TGCGCCAGCAGCCCACCTGGACAGGAGACAAACACCGGGGAGCTGTTTTTT
TRBJ2-3	.	TRBV10-3	.	CAINVGRDADTQYF	TGTGCCATCAATGTGGGCAGGGATGCAGATACGCAGTATTTT
TRBJ2-3	.	TRBV30	TRBD2	CAWSVLGGSADTQYF	TGTGCCTGGAGTGTACTGGGCGGGAGCGCGGATACGCAGTATTTT
TRBJ2-3	few	TRBV6-4	TRBD2	CASSHSSGSADTQYF	TGTGCCAGCAGTCATTCTAGCGGGAGTGCAGATACGCAGTATTTT
TRBJ2-1	.	TRBV7-9	TRBD2	CASTTGLAGLNEQFF	TGTGCCAGCACCACGGGACTAGCGGGGTTGAATGAGCAGTTCTTC
TRBJ2-3	few	TRBV10-3	.	CAITSGDTQYF	TGTGCCATCACCAGTGGAGATACGCAGTATTTT
TRBJ2-5	.	TRBV27	TRBD1	CASSSGTGFQETQYF	TGTGCCAGCAGTTCAGGGACAGGGTTTCAAGAGACCCAGTACTTC
TRBJ2-5	.	TRBV5-6	.	CASSLGVGQRETQYF	TGTGCCAGCAGCTTGGGGGTAGGACAGCGCGAGACCCAGTACTTC
TRBJ1-1	.	TRBV10-2	.	CASSDIRGTEAFF	TGCGCCAGCAGTGACATAAGGGGCACTGAAGCTTTCTTT
TRBJ2-1	.	TRBV6-5	TRBD2	CASRTSGSSYNEQFF	TGTGCCAGCAGGACTAGCGGGAGCTCCTACAATGAGCAGTTCTTC
TRBJ2-1	.	TRBV5-6	.	CASSLFGQTNEQFF	TGTGCCAGCAGCTTGTTCGGACAGACGAATGAGCAGTTCTTC
TRBJ2-1	few	TRBV11-3	TRBD2	CASSLDHGLAGGARSEQFF	TGTGCCAGCAGCTTAGATCACGGACTAGCGGGGGGGGCCCGTAGTGAGCAGTTCTTC
TRBJ1-1	.	TRBV5-6	.	CASSPRTPTNTEAFF	TGTGCCAGCAGCCCCCGGACACCCACGAACACTGAAGCTTTCTTT
TRBJ2-1	.	TRBV6-1	.	CASSEALRSSGFF	TGTGCCAGCAGTGAAGCGCTCAGGTCTTCTGGGTTCTTC
TRBJ1-1	.	TRBV7-9	.	CASSSRGPTGLNTEAFF	TGTGCCAGCAGCTCTAGGGGTCCGACAGGCTTGAACACTGAAGCTTTCTTT
TRBJ2-1	.	TRBV7-9	.	CASSPRGLTNEQFF	TGTGCCAGCAGCCCCCGGGGACTCACCAATGAGCAGTTCTTC
TRBJ1-2	.	TRBV19	TRBD1	CASIDRANYGYTF	TGTGCCAGTATTGACAGGGCAAACTATGGCTACACCTTC
TRBJ2-3	.	TRBV7-3	TRBD1	CASSLVQGGFSTDTQYF	TGTGCCAGCAGCTTAGTTCAAGGGGGCTTCAGCACAGATACGCAGTATTTT
TRBJ2-1	.	TRBV10-1	TRBD2	CASGAGDNEQFF	TGCGCCAGCGGCGCGGGGGACAATGAGCAGTTCTTC
TRBJ2-3	.	TRBV18	.	CASSPQGTTDTQYF	TGTGCCAGCTCGCCGCAGGGCACCACAGATACGCAGTATTTT
TRBJ2-5	.	TRBV11-3	.	CASSLYPETQYF	TGTGCCAGCAGCTTATATCCAGAGACCCAGTACTTC